The 24 T cell receptor beta chains in this list originate from one sample, sequenced in a study of blood T cell repertoires in COVID-19 (dated by TCRdb to 2018 to 2020). Library preparation employed the immunoSEQ multiplex PCR assay. Held by TCRdb, this immuneACCESS table contains in-frame sequences only and omits some clones. Under half of the omission traces to an unresolved V gene where checked; the cause of the rest is unknown. In all, the sample holds about 78,000 clones, and around nine tenths of those were seen once. The ten most abundant clones make up about 5% of the sample. The source material was peripheral blood. These receptors originate from a man aged 50-59 years with active or convalescent COVID-19.

This chain connects TRBV15 to TRBJ2-5; D unclear. V dropped 2 bases and J dropped 5 bases, with 6 bases sitting between them. This CDR3 region has 12 residues. Germline V gene data show CDR1 as LNHNV and CDR2 as YYDKDF (reference sequence). The DNA of the CDR3 is TGTGCCACCAGCAGATCTACGGAGACCCAGTACTTC. It translates to CATSRSTETQYF.

This clone was seen just once. In nucleotides, the CDR3 is TGTGCCATCAGTGCACCGGGACTAGCGGCAGATACGCAGTATTTT. Translated, it gives CAISAPGLAADTQYF. V usage is TRBV10-3 and J usage is TRBJ2-3; 11 nucleotides align to TRBD2. Germline CDR1 is ENHRY and CDR2 is SYGVKD. Trimming took 4 bases from V and 4 from J; bases not matched to a gene: 4. The CDR3 is 15 residues long.

The genes are TRBV6-5 and TRBJ2-3; 8 nucleotides match TRBD2. Germline values: CDR1 MNHEY, CDR2 SVGAGI. This CDR3 spans 14 amino acids. V trimming: 11 bases; J trimming: 0 bases; junction bases outside the gene matches: 7. CDR3 DNA sequence: TGTGCCGCCAGGGAGCGGGGGAGCACAGATACGCAGTATTTT. This encodes CAARERGSTDTQYF.

V usage is TRBV6-6 and J usage is TRBJ1-2, with D perhaps TRBD1 (6 bases). Between the trimmed V and J ends, which lost 9 bases and 0 bases, there was a span of 11 bases. CDR3 length: 13 amino acids. Germline assignment: CDR1 MNHNY and CDR2 SVGAGI (reference sequence). CDR3 in DNA: TGTGCCAGTATGGACAGCGCTAACTATGGCTACACCTTC. It codes for CASMDSANYGYTF.

CDR3 sequence: CASSEWPRQVSNQPQHF. Written as DNA, the CDR3 is TGTGCCAGCAGTGAATGGCCGAGACAGGTTAGCAATCAGCCCCAGCATTTT. This sequence joins TRBV6-1 and TRBJ1-5; D may be TRBD1 (6 bases). Germline V CDR1 and CDR2: MNHNS, SASEGT. V was trimmed by 2 bases and J by 0 bases, leaving 14 bases between them. This CDR3 spans 17 amino acids.

In this sample, this clone turned up a few times. The chain uses TRBV30 and TRBJ2-2; D gene unclear. Germline CDR1 and CDR2: GTSNPN and SVGIG (reference sequence). The ends were cut back, 3 bases at V and 5 bases at J, with 10 bases in the middle. The CDR3 spans 13 residues. The CDR3 is CAWSPAGTGELFF. The CDR3 DNA is TGTGCCTGGAGCCCAGCAGGAACCGGGGAGCTGTTTTTT. The whole variable domain, remainder taken from reference TRBV30 and TRBJ2-2, is SQTIHQWPATLVQPVGSPLSLECTVEGTSNPNLYWYRQAAGRGLQLLFYSVGIGQISSEVPQNLSASRPQDRQFILSSKKLLLSDSGFYLCAWSPAGTGELFFGEGSRLTVL.

The chain carries TRBV18 and TRBJ2-3; D not resolved. Germline-derived CDR1 and CDR2 are KGHSH and LQKENI. Deletions cut 3 bases from V and 2 bases from J, with 12 bases between. This CDR3 has 15 residues. The chain's CDR3 is CASSPSSLDTDTQYF. CDR3 in DNA: TGTGCCAGCTCACCGTCGAGCCTCGACACAGATACGCAGTATTTT.

This sequence joins TRBV6-6 and TRBJ1-1; 8 nucleotides align to TRBD1. The germline V gene encodes CDR1 MNHNY and CDR2 SVGAGI (reference sequence). The CDR3 has 13 amino acids. Losses at the gene ends were 6 bases for V and 11 bases for J; bases not matched to a gene: 11. The CDR3 coding sequence is TGTGCCAGCAGGATGACAGGGGATCATCACGCTTTCTTT. Amino acid sequence: CASRMTGDHHAFF.

The chain uses TRBV6-5 and TRBJ1-4; 8 bases are a match to TRBD1. This CDR3 has 14 residues. V lost 5 bases and J lost 4; bases outside the gene matches: 3. Germline V gene sequence: CDR1 MNHEY, CDR2 SVGAGI. In DNA, the CDR3 is TGTGCCAGCAGTACAGGGGGAGATAATGAAAAACTGTTTTTT. Amino acid sequence: CASSTGGDNEKLFF.

This clone was observed once. The chain recombines TRBV3-1 (or the pseudogene TRBV3-2) with TRBJ1-1; a weak D match, TRBD1 (6 bases). The length of the CDR3 is 14 residues. The V end was cut by 3 bases, the J end by 6 bases, with 14 bases between. The germline V gene has CDR1 LGHDT and CDR2 YNNKEL (reference sequence). The CDR3 coding sequence is TGTGCCAGCAGCCAGGCCGACAGGAGCCCTGAAGCTTTCTTT. It encodes CASSQADRSPEAFF.

This clone was seen just once. The chain employs TRBV5-1 and TRBJ1-6, with D perhaps matching TRBD1 (6 bases). The V gene lost 2 bases and the J gene lost 7 bases, with 16 bases spanning the gap. The CDR3 spans 16 residues. Germline V lookup: CDR1 SGHRS, CDR2 YFSETQ. CDR3 amino acids: CASSFGDTMGNSPLHF. CDR3 coding DNA: TGCGCCAGCAGCTTCGGGGACACTATGGGGAATTCACCCCTCCACTTT.

This chain connects TRBV6-6 to TRBJ2-1; 8 bases are a match to TRBD1. After removal of 5 bases from V and 5 bases from J, the junction contained 14 bases not matched to a gene. Germline V gives CDR1 MNHNY, CDR2 SVGAGI (reference sequence). This CDR3 spans 17 amino acids. The chain's CDR3 is CASSPNSGTGNNNEQFF. Here the CDR3 DNA reads TGTGCCAGCAGTCCTAACTCAGGGACAGGTAATAACAATGAGCAGTTCTTC.

V is TRBV19 and J is TRBJ1-1; D gene uncertain. Trimming took 7 bases from V and 3 from J, leaving 15 bases between them. Germline CDR1 and CDR2: LNHDA and SQIVND (reference sequence). This CDR3 comprises 14 residues. CDR3 sequence reads: CASTRGGSHTEAFF. The CDR3 nucleotides read TGTGCCAGTACCCGGGGAGGGAGTCACACTGAAGCTTTCTTT.

The chain recombines TRBV5-1 with TRBJ2-5, with D possibly being TRBD1 (6 bases). The germline V gene has CDR1 SGHRS and CDR2 YFSETQ. This CDR3 is built from 14 residues. V lost 7 bases and J lost 2, with 15 bases in between. Here the CDR3 DNA reads TGCGCCAGCTTTCAGGGGAGTGGGCAAGAGACCCAGTACTTC. It codes for CASFQGSGQETQYF.

The chain couples TRBV10-1 to TRBJ2-5; 7 nucleotides align to TRBD1. With V trimmed by 3 bases and J by 2 bases, 12 bases remained unmatched. The CDR3 extends over 17 amino acids. Per germline, CDR1 WNHNN and CDR2 SYGVQD (reference sequence). The CDR3 sequence is CASSDLRQGEAQETQYF. The CDR3 DNA is TGCGCCAGCAGTGACCTTCGACAGGGAGAGGCGCAAGAGACCCAGTACTTC.

There are a few counts of this clone. This chain joins TRBV5-1 and TRBJ2-7, with D possibly matching TRBD1 (5 bases). V was clipped by 4 bases and J by 0 bases, with 14 bases between them. Germline V gene sequence: CDR1 SGHRS, CDR2 YFSETQ. CDR3 length: 15 amino acids. CDR3 in DNA: TGCGCCAGCAGCCTAGGGGATCATAGCTCCTACGAGCAGTACTTC. Amino acid sequence: CASSLGDHSSYEQYF.

This clone was detected once. CDR3 bases: TGTGCCAGCAGTATAGGGGTGACTGAAGCTTTCTTT. The encoded protein is CASSIGVTEAFF. This chain connects TRBV28 to TRBJ1-1; D is perhaps TRBD1 (5 bases). CDR3 length: 12 residues. Germline assignment: CDR1 MDHEN and CDR2 SYDVKM. The germline V and J ends were trimmed by 5 bases and 5 bases, with 9 bases remaining between them.

V and J are TRBV30 and TRBJ2-1; D is perhaps TRBD2 (7 bases). The V gene's germline CDR1 is GTSNPN and CDR2 SVGIG (reference sequence). Trimming removed 7 bases at V and 5 bases at J, with 15 bases between. The CDR3 covers 13 residues. CDR3 DNA sequence: TGTGCCTCTATGGGGGGGGGCGACAATGAGCAGTTCTTC. It yields the protein CASMGGGDNEQFF.

The chain carries TRBV28 and TRBJ2-1, with 14 bases identical to TRBD2. Trimming at V came to 6 bases and at J to 4 bases, leaving 8 bases not matched to a gene. The length of the CDR3 is 17 residues. Germline CDR1 and CDR2: MDHEN and SYDVKM. The CDR3 spells CASSPGTSGGKYNEQFF. DNA for the CDR3: TGTGCCAGCAGCCCCGGGACTAGCGGGGGAAAATACAATGAGCAGTTCTTC.

The chain couples TRBV24-1 to TRBJ2-4; TRBD1 might be the D (6 bases). Trimming left V 4 bases short and J 3 bases short, with 9 bases between. This CDR3 is 14 amino acids long. Germline lookup yields CDR1 KGHDR and CDR2 SFDVKD. The CDR3 spells CATSDRTDKNIQYF. In DNA form, the CDR3 reads TGTGCCACCAGTGACAGGACAGACAAAAACATTCAGTACTTC.

This clone was counted once. The gene calls are TRBV2 and TRBJ2-3; TRBD2 agrees at 9 bases. J lost 4 bases, V lost 7 bases, and 9 bases had no gene match. Germline lookup yields CDR1 SNHLY and CDR2 FYNNEI. The CDR3 covers 15 residues. This chain's CDR3 is CASTPSGTRSDTQYF. CDR3 bases: TGTGCCAGCACCCCTAGCGGGACCCGTTCAGATACGCAGTATTTT.

This chain connects TRBV27 to TRBJ1-6; D may be TRBD1 (6 bases). CDR1 is MNHEY, CDR2 SMNVEV, per germline (reference sequence). This CDR3 has 16 residues. Trimming left V 3 bases short and J 5 bases short, with 14 bases between. CDR3 residues: CASSLWGRGDNSPLHF. In DNA, the CDR3 is TGTGCCAGCAGTTTGTGGGGGCGGGGGGATAATTCACCCCTCCACTTT.

V is TRBV28 and J is TRBJ2-3; D unresolved. Germline-derived CDR1 and CDR2 are MDHEN and SYDVKM. The CDR3 loop spans 12 amino acids. V lost 5 bases and J 0 bases, leaving 3 bases between the germline ends. Here the CDR3 reads CASSLSTDTQYF. The CDR3 coding sequence is TGTGCCAGCAGTCTAAGCACAGATACGCAGTATTTT.

The chain joins TRBV6-2 or TRBV6-3 to TRBJ2-2; TRBD2 matches at 7 bases. V lost 5 bases, J lost 4 bases, and 4 bases stayed unmatched. CDR1 MNHEY and CDR2 SVGEGT come from the germline V gene. The CDR3 has 14 residues. The CDR3 protein is CASSTWGGTGELFF. The DNA of the CDR3 is TGTGCCAGCAGTACCTGGGGGGGCACCGGGGAGCTGTTTTTT.